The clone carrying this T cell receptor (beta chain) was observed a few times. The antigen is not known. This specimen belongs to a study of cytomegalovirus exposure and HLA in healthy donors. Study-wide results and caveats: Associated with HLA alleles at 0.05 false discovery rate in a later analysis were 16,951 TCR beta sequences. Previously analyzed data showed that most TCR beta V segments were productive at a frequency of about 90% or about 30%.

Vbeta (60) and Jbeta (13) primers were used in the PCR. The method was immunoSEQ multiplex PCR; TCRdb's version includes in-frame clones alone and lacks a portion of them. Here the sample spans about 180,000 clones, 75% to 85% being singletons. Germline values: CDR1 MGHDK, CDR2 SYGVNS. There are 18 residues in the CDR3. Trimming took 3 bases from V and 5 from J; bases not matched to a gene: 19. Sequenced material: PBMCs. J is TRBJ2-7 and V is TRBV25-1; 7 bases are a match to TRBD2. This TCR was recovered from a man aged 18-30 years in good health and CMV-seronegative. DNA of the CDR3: TGTGCCAGCAGTGATTCCTTGCGGGAGCTCCCTGGAGCCCACGAGCAGTACTTC. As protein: CASSDSLRELPGAHEQYF.